The entry below gives a single T cell receptor (beta chain) sequence along with its context. Its antigen remains unknown. Measured with immunoSEQ multiplex PCR; TCRdb has only the in-frame clones, and not every one. The repertoire holds tens of thousands of clones, with roughly 88% as singletons. This entry belongs to a study of OX40 agonist ivuxolimab in advanced cancers. Turning to the study itself: Hepatocellular carcinoma, melanoma, renal cell or head and neck cancer occurred in dose-escalation patients.

General study findings and limits: Averaging showed that CD8+ T cells had more expanded clones than CD4+ did.

This receptor was taken from an adult with an advanced solid tumor such as melanoma, head and neck, liver or kidney cancer. The sequenced sample was CD4+ or CD8+ T cells sorted from blood, obtained in a trial of the OX40 agonist ivuxolimab.

CDR3 sequence: CASSLEGQNYGYTF. The DNA of the CDR3 is TGTGCCAGCAGCTTGGAGGGACAGAACTATGGCTACACCTTC. The chain is built from TRBV5-6 and TRBJ1-2; 7 bases are shared with TRBD1. Germline values: CDR1 SGHDT, CDR2 YYEEEE. The CDR3 is 14 amino acids. The V segment lost 0 bases and the J segment 2 bases; nucleotides outside the gene matches: 1. The variable domain in full, with the rest retrieved from reference TRBV5-6 and TRBJ1-2, is DAGVTQSPTHLIKTRGQQVTLRCSPKSGHDTVSWYQQALGQGPQFIFQYYEEEERQRGNFPDRFSGHQFPNYSSELNVNALLLGDSALYLCASSLEGQNYGYTFGSGTRLTVV.